The T cell receptor beta chain under discussion was sequenced for a study of blood T cell repertoires in COVID-19. The sample holds one count of this clone. The assay was immunoSEQ multiplex PCR, and TCRdb's table has in-frame clones only and misses some. Of some 120,000 clones listed, roughly 80% are singletons. V gave up 4 bases and J gave up 7 bases; unmatched junction bases: 15. From germline, CDR1 is LGHNA and CDR2 YNFKEQ. The CDR3 runs to 17 residues. This receptor was obtained from a woman in her forties or fifties with acute or convalescent COVID-19. The gene calls are TRBV4-2 and TRBJ1-2; 10 nucleotides align to TRBD1. Sequencing was performed on peripheral blood. The CDR3: CASSLSRGQGVFFGYTF. The CDR3 bases are TGTGCCAGCAGCCTAAGTCGTGGACAGGGGGTTTTTTTTGGCTACACCTTC.